Shown below are 5 T cell receptor beta chains from a single sample sequenced in a study of T cell responses to AZD1222 COVID-19 vaccine. Clones were sequenced by immunoSEQ multiplex PCR, and TCRdb holds only the in-frame ones, with some missing. The repertoire holds 120,000 or so clones, with approximately 90% as singletons. This specimen was peripheral blood, taken on day 0 of AZD1222 vaccination. Receptor source: an adult in good health.

The rearrangement joins TRBV3-1 (or the pseudogene TRBV3-2) to TRBJ1-1; 7 bases align to TRBD1. There are 12 residues in the CDR3. Germline V gene sequence: CDR1 LGHDT, CDR2 YNNKEL (reference sequence). Trimming took 6 bases from V and 7 from J; bases not matched to a gene: 5. In DNA form, the CDR3 reads TGTGCCAGCAGGGACTACAGGGGTGAAGCTTTCTTT. This codes for CASRDYRGEAFF.

The CDR3 DNA reads as TGTGCCAGCAGTCCACGGACTAGCGCCCTTAGGGAGTTCTTC. It translates to CASSPRTSALREFF. The V and J genes are TRBV27 and TRBJ2-1; 9 bases match TRBD2. V shed 5 bases, J shed 14 bases, and the junction held 13 bases outside the gene matches. This CDR3 region has 14 residues. Germline-derived CDR1 and CDR2 are MNHEY and SMNVEV (reference sequence).

The rearrangement uses TRBV6-1 and TRBJ2-2; D uncertain. Trimming pared 1 base from V and 1 base from J, leaving 1 base between. The germline V gene encodes CDR1 MNHNS and CDR2 SASEGT. This CDR3 is 13 amino acids long. DNA of the CDR3: TGTGCCAGCAGTGAAGTGAACACCGGGGAGCTGTTTTTT. Protein sequence: CASSEVNTGELFF.

The chain joins TRBV4-1 to TRBJ2-3, with no clear D. Trimming took off 1 base at V and 4 bases at J, with 12 bases between the two ends. The CDR3 length is 15 residues. Germline values: CDR1 MGHRA, CDR2 YSYEKL. For the CDR3, the DNA is TGCGCCAGCAGCCAAGTGGGGTCCACGGCAGATACGCAGTATTTT. Translation gives CASSQVGSTADTQYF.

This rearrangement joins TRBV15 to TRBJ2-2; 8 bases align to TRBD2. The V segment lost 0 bases and the J segment 1 base; nucleotides outside the gene matches: 25. CDR3 length equals 24 residues. CDR1 LNHNV and CDR2 YYDKDF come from the germline V gene (reference sequence). CDR3 sequence reads: CATSRDYGTSGTPRTEGNTGELFF. DNA of the CDR3: TGTGCCACCAGCAGAGATTATGGAACTAGCGGAACTCCACGGACCGAAGGGAACACCGGGGAGCTGTTTTTT.